The T cell receptor beta chain described here comes from a study of blood T cell repertoires in COVID-19. Study background: There were acute and convalescent COVID-19 samples, and they came from the United States, Italy and Spain.

Here immunoSEQ multiplex PCR was the method, and the copy in TCRdb shows in-frame clones only, minus some. The sample yields more than 250,000 clones, roughly nine tenths seen once. The source of this sequence is a man younger than 30 with active or convalescent COVID-19. The sequencing sample was made of peripheral blood.

CDR3 sequence: CASSDGGPGEKLFF. For the CDR3, the DNA is TGTGCCAGCAGCGACGGGGGGCCGGGTGAAAAACTGTTTTTT. The J gene is TRBJ1-4, the V gene TRBV11-3, with D possibly being TRBD1 (6 bases). Trimming left V 5 bases short and J 7 bases short, with 14 bases between. Germline V gene sequence: CDR1 SGHNT, CDR2 YENEEA. The CDR3 consists of 14 residues.